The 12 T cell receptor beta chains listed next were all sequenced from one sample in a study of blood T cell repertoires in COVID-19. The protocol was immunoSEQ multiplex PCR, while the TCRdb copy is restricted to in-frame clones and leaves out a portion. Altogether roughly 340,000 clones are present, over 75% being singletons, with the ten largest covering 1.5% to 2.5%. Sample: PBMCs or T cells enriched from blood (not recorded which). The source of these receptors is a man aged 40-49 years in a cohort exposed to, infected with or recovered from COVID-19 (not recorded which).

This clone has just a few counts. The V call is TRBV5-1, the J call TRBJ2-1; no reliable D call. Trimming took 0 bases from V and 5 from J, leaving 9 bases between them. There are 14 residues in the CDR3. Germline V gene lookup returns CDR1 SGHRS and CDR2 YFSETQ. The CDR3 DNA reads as TGCGCCAGCAGCTTGGGGCGCCTAGACAATGAGCAGTTCTTC. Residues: CASSLGRLDNEQFF.

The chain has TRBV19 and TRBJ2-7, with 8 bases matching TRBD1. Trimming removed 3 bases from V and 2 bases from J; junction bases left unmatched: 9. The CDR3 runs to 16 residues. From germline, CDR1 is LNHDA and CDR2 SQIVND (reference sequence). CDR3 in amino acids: CASSIPNRGATYEQYF. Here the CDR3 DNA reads TGTGCCAGTAGTATCCCGAACAGGGGGGCGACCTACGAGCAGTACTTC.

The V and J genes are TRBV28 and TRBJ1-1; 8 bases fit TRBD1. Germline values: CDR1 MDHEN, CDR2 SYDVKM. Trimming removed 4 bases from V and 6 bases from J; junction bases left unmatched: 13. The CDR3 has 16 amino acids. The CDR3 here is CASSSLRQGKPAEAFF. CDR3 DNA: TGTGCCAGCAGTTCGTTGAGACAGGGGAAGCCTGCTGAAGCTTTCTTT.

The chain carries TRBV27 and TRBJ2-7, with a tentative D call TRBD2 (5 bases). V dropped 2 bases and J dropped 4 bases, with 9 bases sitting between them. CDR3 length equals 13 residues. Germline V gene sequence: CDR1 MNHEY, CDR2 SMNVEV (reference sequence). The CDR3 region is CASSLKRQYEQYF. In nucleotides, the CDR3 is TGTGCCAGCAGTTTAAAGCGGCAGTACGAGCAGTACTTC.

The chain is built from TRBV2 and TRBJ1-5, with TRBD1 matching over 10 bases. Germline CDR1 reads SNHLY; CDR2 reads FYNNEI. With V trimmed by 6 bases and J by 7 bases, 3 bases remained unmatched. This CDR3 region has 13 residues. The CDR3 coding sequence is TGTGCCAGCAGGGACAGGGGGTTACAGCCCCAGCATTTT. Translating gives CASRDRGLQPQHF.

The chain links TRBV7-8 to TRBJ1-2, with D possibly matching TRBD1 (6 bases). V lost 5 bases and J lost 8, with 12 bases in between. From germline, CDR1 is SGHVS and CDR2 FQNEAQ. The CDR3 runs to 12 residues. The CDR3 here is CASSPGAEGYTF. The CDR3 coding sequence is TGTGCCAGCAGCCCAGGGGCTGAAGGCTACACCTTC.

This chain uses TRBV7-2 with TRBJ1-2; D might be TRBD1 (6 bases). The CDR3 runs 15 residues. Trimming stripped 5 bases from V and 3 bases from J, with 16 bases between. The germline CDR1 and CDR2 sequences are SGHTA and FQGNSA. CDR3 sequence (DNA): TGTGCCAGCAGCCCAAAGACAGGAGACCACTATGGCTACACCTTC. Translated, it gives CASSPKTGDHYGYTF.

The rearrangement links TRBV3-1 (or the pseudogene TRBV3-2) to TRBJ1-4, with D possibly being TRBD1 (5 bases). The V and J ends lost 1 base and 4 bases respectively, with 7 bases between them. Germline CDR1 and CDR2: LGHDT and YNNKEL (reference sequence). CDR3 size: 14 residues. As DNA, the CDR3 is TGTGCCAGCAGCCAAGGCCAGGGTAATGAAAAACTGTTTTTT. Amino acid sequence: CASSQGQGNEKLFF.

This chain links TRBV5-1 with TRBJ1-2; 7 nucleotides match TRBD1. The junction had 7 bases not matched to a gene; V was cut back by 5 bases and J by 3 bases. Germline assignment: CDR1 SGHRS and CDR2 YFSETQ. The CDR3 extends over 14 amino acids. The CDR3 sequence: CASSEGGSHYGYTF. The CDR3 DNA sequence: TGCGCCAGCAGTGAAGGGGGCTCTCACTATGGCTACACCTTC.

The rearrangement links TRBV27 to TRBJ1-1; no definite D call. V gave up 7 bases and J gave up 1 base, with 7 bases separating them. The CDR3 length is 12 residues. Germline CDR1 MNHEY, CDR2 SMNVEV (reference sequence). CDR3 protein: CASKLKNTEAFF. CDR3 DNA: TGTGCCAGCAAACTGAAGAACACTGAAGCTTTCTTT.

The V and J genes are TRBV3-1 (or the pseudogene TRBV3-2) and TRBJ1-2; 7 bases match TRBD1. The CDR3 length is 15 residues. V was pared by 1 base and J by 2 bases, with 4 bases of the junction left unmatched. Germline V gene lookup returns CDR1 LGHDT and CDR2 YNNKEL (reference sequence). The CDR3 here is CASSQGPDRNYGYTF. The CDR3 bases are TGTGCCAGCAGCCAAGGGCCGGACAGGAACTATGGCTACACCTTC.

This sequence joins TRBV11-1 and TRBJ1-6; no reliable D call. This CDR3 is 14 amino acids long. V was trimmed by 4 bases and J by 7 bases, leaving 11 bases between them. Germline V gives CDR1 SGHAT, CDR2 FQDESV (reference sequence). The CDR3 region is CASSWGDGNSPLHF. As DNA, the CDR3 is TGTGCCAGCAGCTGGGGAGATGGAAATTCACCCCTCCACTTT.